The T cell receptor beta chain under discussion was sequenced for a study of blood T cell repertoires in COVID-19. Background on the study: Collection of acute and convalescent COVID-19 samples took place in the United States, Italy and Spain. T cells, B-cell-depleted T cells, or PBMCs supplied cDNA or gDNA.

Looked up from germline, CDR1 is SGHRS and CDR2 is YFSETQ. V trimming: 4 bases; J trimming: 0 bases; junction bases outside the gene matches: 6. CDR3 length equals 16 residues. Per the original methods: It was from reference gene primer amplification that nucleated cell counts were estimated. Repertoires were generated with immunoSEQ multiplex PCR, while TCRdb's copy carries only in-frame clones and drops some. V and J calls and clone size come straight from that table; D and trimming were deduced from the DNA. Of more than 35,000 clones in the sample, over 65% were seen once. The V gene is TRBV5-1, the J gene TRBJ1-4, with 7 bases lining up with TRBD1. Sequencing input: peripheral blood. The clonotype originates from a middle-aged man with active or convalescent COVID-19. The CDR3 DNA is TGCGCCAGCAGCACGGGACAGATTGCAACTAATGAAAAACTGTTTTTT. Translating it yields CASSTGQIATNEKLFF.